Described below is a single T cell receptor beta chain sequence and its context. Deletions cut 7 bases from V and 4 bases from J, with 28 bases between. Germline CDR1 WNHNN, CDR2 SYGVQD (reference sequence). This CDR3 has 18 residues. The table came from immunoSEQ multiplex PCR; TCRdb's copy has only in-frame clones and leaves some out. Of some 84,000 clones listed, roughly 90% are singletons. These data are taken from a study of OX40 agonist ivuxolimab in advanced cancers. The rearrangement uses TRBV10-1 and TRBJ1-1; tentative D call: TRBD1 (6 bases). This sample comprised CD4+ or CD8+ T cells sorted from blood, obtained in a trial of the OX40 agonist ivuxolimab. This TCR came from an adult with an advanced solid tumor such as melanoma, head and neck, liver or kidney cancer. In DNA, the CDR3 is TGCGCCAGCAAGCCCTCCTCGGGGGGGGCGCAAGGAATCACTGAAGCTTTCTTT. Translation: CASKPSSGGAQGITEAFF.